This record looks at one T cell receptor beta chain sequence and its context. What it binds is not known. Sequenced by immunoSEQ multiplex PCR; TCRdb stores in-frame clones only, minus some. This repertoire shows about 130,000 clones, 80% to 90% found once; its top ten account for about 10%. The record originates from a study of T cell responses to AZD1222 COVID-19 vaccine. Findings of the study overall: Clonal diversity was possibly underestimated; the donors were predominantly white British and more often female. The study sampled repertoires only after the peak T cell response.

Sequenced here: peripheral blood, sampled on day 0 of AZD1222 vaccination. The origin of this receptor is an adult in good health.

The CDR3 bases are TGTGCCAGCAGCTCGGGACCTGCGAACACTGAAGCTTTCTTT. This encodes CASSSGPANTEAFF. This sequence joins TRBV7-9 and TRBJ1-1; D may be TRBD1 (5 bases). CDR1 SEHNR and CDR2 FQNEAQ come from the germline V gene (reference sequence). The CDR3 covers 14 residues. Trimming shortened V by 4 bases and J by 1 base, and 10 bases separated the two germline ends.